This T cell receptor (beta chain) originates from a study of T cell responses to AZD1222 COVID-19 vaccine. Repertoires were generated with immunoSEQ multiplex PCR, while TCRdb's copy carries only in-frame clones and drops some. This table holds approximately 91,000 clones, nearly 90% found once. Germline CDR1 LGHNA, CDR2 YNFKEQ. This CDR3 spans 16 amino acids. The V gene lost 4 bases and the J gene lost 0 bases, with 10 bases spanning the gap. This clonotype originated in an adult in good health. The chain couples TRBV4-2 to TRBJ1-6; D is uncertain. The specimen was peripheral blood, collected on day 0 of AZD1222 vaccination. The CDR3 DNA sequence: TGTGCCAGCAGCCGACTGCTGAGCTCCTATAATTCACCCCTCCACTTT. It translates to CASSRLLSSYNSPLHF.